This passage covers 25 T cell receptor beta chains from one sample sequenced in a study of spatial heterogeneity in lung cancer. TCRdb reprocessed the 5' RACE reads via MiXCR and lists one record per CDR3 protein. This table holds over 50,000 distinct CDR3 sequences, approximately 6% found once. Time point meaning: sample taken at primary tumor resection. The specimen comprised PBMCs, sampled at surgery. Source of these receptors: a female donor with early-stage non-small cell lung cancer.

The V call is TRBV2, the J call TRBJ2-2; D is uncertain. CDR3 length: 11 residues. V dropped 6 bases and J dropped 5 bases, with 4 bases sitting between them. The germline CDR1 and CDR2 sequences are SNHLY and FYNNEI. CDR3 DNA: TGTGCCAGCAGGTGGACCGGGGAGCTGTTTTTT. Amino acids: CASRWTGELFF.

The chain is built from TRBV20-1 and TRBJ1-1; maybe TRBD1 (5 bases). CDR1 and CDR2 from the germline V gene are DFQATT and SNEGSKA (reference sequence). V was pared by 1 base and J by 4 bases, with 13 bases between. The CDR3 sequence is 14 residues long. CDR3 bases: TGCAGTGCTAGAGTGGGGCCGGAGGGCACTGAAGCTTTCTTT. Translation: CSARVGPEGTEAFF.

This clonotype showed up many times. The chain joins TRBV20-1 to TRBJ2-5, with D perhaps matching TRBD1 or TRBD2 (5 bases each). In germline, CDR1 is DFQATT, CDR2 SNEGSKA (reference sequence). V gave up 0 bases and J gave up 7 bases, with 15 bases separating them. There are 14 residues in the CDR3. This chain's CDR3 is CSARDLQDGGTQYF. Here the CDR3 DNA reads TGCAGTGCTAGAGATCTCCAAGATGGGGGGACCCAGTACTTC.

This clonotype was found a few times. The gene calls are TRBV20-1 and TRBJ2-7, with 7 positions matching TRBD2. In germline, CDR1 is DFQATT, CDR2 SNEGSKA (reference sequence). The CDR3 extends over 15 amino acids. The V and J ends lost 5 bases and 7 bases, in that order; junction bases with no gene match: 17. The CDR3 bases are TGCAGTGCTCCCCCATTCGTGGCGGGAGCAGGAGAGCAGTACTTC. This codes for CSAPPFVAGAGEQYF.

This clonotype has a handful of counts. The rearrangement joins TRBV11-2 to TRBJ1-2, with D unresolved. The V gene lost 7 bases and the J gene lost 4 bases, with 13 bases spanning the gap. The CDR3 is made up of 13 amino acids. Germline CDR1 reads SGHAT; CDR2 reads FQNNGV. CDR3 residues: CASTSTGTYGYTF. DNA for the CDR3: TGTGCCAGCACTTCGACGGGCACCTATGGCTACACCTTC.

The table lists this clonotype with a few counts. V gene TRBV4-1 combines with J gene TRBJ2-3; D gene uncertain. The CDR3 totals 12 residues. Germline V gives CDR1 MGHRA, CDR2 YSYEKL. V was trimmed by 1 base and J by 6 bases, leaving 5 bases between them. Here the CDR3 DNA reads TGCGCCAGCAGCCAAGTGATTGATACGCAGTATTTT. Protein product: CASSQVIDTQYF.

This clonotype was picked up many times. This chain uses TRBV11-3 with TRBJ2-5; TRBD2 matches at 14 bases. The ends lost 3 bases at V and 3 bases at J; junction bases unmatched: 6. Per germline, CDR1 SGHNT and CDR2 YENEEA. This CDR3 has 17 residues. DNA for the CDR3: TGTGCCAGCAGCTTCTACGGGACTAGCGGGAGCAAAGAGACCCAGTACTTC. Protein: CASSFYGTSGSKETQYF.

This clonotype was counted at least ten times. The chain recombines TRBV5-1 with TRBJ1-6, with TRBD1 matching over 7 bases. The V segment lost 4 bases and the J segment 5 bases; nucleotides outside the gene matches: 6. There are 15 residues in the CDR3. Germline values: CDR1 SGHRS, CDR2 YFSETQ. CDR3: CASSPGTENNSPLHF. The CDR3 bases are TGCGCCAGCAGCCCGGGGACAGAAAATAATTCACCCCTCCACTTT.

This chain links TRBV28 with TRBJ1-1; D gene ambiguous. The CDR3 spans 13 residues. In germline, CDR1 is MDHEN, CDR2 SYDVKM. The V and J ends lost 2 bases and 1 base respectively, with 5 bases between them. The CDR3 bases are TGTGCCAGCAGTTTAAGGGCGAACACTGAAGCTTTCTTT. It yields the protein CASSLRANTEAFF.

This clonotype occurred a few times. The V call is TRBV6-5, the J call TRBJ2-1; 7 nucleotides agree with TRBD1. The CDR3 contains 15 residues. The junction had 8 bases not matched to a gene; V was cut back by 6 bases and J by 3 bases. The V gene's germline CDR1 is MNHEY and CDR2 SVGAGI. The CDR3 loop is CASSSIRDSYNEQFF. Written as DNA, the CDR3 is TGTGCCAGCAGCTCTATCCGGGACAGCTACAATGAGCAGTTCTTC.

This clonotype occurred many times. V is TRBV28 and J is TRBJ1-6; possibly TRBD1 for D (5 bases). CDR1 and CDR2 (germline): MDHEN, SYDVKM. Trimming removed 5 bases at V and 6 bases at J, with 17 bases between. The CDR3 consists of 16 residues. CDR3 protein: CASSPPGRARNSPLHF. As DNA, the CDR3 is TGTGCCAGCAGTCCCCCCGGCAGGGCTCGTAATTCACCCCTCCACTTT. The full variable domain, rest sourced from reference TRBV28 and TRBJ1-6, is DVKVTQSSRYLVKRTGEKVFLECVQDMDHENMFWYRQDPGLGLRLIYFSYDVKMKEKGDIPEGYSVSREKKERFSLILESASTNQTSMYLCASSPPGRARNSPLHFGNGTRLTVT.

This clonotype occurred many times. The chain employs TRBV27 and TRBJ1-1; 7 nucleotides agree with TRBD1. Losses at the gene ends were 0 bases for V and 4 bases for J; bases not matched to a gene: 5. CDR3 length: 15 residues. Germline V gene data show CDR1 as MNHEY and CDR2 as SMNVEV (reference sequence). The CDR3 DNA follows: TGTGCCAGCAGTTTATCCAGGGGGTCCGCCACTGAAGCTTTCTTT. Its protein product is CASSLSRGSATEAFF.

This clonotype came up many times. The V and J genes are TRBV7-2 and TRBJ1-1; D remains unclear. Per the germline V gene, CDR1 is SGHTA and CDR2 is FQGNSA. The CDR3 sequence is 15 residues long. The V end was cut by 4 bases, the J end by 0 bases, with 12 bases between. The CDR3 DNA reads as TGTGCCAGCAGCTCCGGTCGCGGGGTGAACACTGAAGCTTTCTTT. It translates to CASSSGRGVNTEAFF.

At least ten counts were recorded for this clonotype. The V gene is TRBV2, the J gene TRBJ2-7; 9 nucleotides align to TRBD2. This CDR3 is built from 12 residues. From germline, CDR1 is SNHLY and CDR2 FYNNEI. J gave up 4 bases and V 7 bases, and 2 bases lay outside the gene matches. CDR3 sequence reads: CASKTSGYEQYV. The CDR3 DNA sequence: TGTGCCAGCAAAACTAGCGGGTACGAGCAGTACGTC.

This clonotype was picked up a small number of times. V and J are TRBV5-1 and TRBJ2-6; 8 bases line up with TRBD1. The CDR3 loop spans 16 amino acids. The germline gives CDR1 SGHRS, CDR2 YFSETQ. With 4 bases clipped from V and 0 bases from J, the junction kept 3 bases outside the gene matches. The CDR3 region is CASSGDRFSGANVLTF. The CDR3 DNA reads TGCGCCAGCAGCGGGGACAGGTTCTCTGGGGCCAACGTCCTGACTTTC. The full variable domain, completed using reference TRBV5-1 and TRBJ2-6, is KAGVTQTPRYLIKTRGQQVTLSCSPISGHRSVSWYQQTPGQGLQFLFEYFSETQRNKGNFPGRFSGRQFSNSRSEMNVSTLELGDSALYLCASSGDRFSGANVLTFGAGSRLTVL.

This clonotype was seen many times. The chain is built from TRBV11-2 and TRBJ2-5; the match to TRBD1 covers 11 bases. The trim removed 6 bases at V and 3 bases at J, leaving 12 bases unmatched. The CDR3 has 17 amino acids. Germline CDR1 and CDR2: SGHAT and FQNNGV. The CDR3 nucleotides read TGTGCCAGCAGACCGGGACAGGGGGTGTGGGGGAAAGAGACCCAGTACTTC. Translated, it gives CASRPGQGVWGKETQYF.

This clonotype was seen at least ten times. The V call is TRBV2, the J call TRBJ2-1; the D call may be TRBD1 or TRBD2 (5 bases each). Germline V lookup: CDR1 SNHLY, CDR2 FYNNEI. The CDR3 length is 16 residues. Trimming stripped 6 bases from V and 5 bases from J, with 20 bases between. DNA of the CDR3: TGTGCCAGCAGACCCGGTTCACGGGGCCTTAACAATGAGCAGTTCTTC. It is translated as CASRPGSRGLNNEQFF.

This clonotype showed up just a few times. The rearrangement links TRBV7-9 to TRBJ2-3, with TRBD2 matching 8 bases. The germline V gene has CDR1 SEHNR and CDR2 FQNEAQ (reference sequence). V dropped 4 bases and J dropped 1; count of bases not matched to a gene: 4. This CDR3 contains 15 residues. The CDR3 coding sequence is TGTGCCAGCAGCTCCGTGACTAGCGGCACAGATACGCAGTATTTT. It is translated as CASSSVTSGTDTQYF.

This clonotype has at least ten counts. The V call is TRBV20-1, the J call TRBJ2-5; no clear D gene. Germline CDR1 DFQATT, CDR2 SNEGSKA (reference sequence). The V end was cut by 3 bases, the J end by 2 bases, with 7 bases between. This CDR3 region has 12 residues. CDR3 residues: CSARLVQETQYF. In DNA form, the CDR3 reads TGCAGTGCTAGGCTAGTACAAGAGACCCAGTACTTC.

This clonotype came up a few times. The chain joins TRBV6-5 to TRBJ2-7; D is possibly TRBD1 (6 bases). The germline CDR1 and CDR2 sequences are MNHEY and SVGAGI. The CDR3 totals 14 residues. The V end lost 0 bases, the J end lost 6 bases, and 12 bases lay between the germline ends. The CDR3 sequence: CASSYSSTGAEQYF. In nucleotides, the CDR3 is TGTGCCAGCAGTTACTCCTCGACAGGTGCCGAGCAGTACTTC.

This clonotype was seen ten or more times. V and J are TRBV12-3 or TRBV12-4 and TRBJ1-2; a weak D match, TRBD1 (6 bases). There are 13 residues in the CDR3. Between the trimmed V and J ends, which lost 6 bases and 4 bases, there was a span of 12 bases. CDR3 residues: CASSPGQFYGYTF. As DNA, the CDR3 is TGTGCCAGCAGCCCCGGACAGTTCTATGGCTACACCTTC.

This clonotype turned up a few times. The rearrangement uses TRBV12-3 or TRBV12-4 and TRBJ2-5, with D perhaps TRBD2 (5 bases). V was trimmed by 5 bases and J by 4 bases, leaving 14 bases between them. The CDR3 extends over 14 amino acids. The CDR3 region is CASSPNPAGETQYF. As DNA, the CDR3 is TGTGCCAGCAGTCCAAATCCGGCGGGAGAGACCCAGTACTTC.

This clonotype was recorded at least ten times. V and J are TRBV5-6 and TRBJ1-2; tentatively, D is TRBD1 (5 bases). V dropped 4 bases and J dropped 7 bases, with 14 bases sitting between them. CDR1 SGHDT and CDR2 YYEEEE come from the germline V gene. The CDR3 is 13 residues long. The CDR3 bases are TGTGCCAGCAGCCGCAGGGAGGCGACTGGCTACACCTTC. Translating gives CASSRREATGYTF. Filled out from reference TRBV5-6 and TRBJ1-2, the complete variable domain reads DAGVTQSPTHLIKTRGQQVTLRCSPKSGHDTVSWYQQALGQGPQFIFQYYEEEERQRGNFPDRFSGHQFPNYSSELNVNALLLGDSALYLCASSRREATGYTFGSGTRLTVV.

The CDR3 sequence is CASSPTSGTLGELFF. In DNA, the CDR3 is TGCGCCAGCAGTCCTACAAGCGGGACCCTCGGGGAGCTGTTTTTT. J is TRBJ2-2 and V is TRBV5-1, with TRBD2 identical over 7 bases. J was trimmed by 7 bases and V by 5 bases; bases with no gene match: 11. Germline V gives CDR1 SGHRS, CDR2 YFSETQ. This CDR3 has 15 amino acids.

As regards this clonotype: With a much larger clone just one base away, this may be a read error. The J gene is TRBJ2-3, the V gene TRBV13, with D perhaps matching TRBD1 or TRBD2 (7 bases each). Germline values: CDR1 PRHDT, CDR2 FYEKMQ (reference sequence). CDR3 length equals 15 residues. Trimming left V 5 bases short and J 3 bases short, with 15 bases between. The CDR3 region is CASSLRGRETDTQYF. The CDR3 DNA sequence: TGTGCCAGCAGCCTCAGGGGGAGGGAGACAGATACGCAGTATTTT.